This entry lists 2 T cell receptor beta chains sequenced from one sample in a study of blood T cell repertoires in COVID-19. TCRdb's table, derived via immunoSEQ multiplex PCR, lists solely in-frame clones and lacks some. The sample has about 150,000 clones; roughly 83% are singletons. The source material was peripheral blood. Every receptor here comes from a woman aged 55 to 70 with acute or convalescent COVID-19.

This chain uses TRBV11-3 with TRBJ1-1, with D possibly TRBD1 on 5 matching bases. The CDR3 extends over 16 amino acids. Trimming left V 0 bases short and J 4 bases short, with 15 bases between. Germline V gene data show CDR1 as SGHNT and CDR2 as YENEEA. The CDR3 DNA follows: TGTGCCAGCAGCTTAGATGGGGCCGCTTTAGGCACTGAAGCTTTCTTT. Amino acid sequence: CASSLDGAALGTEAFF.

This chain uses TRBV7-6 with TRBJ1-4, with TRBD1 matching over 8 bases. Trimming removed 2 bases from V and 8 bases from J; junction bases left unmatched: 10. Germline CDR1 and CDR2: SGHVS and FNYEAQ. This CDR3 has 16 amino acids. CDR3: CASSLRGDRTGEKLFF. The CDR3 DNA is TGTGCCAGCAGCTTACGGGGCGACAGGACAGGGGAAAAACTGTTTTTT.